This T cell receptor (beta chain) derives from a study of cytomegalovirus exposure and HLA in healthy donors. With 60 Vbeta and 13 Jbeta primers, the PCR was carried out. The table came from immunoSEQ multiplex PCR; TCRdb's copy has only in-frame clones and leaves some out. The table has 95,000 to 110,000 clones, about 77% seen once. V lost 7 bases to trimming and J lost 7 bases, with 17 bases between them. The CDR3 spans 13 residues. Germline V gene lookup returns CDR1 SQVTM and CDR2 ANQGSEA. Sequenced sample: PBMCs. The clonotype was recovered from a woman under 30 in good health and CMV-seropositive. The genes are TRBV29-1 and TRBJ2-1, with D possibly matching TRBD2 (6 bases). The CDR3 region has the DNA TGCAGCGCCCGAGGACTTGCGGGGAATGAGCAGTTCTTC. Amino acid sequence: CSARGLAGNEQFF.